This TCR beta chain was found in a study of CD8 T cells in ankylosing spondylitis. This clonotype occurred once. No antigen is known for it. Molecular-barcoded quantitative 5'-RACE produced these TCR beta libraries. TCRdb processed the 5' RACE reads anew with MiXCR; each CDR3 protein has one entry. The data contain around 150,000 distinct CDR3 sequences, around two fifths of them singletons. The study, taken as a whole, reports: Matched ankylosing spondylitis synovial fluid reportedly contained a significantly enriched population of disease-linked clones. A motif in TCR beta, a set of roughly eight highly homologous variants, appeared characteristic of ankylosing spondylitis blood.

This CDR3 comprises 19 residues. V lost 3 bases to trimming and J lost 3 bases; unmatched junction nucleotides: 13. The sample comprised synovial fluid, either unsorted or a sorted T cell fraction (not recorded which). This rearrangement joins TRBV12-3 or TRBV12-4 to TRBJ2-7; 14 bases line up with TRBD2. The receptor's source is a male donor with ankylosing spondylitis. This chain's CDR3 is CASSFWHPTGLAGGYEQYF. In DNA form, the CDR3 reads TGTGCCAGCAGTTTCTGGCATCCCACCGGACTAGCGGGAGGCTACGAGCAGTACTTC.